This T cell receptor (beta chain) was profiled in a study of T cell responses to AZD1222 COVID-19 vaccine. Points from the study as a whole: Breadth and depth of Spike-specific TCRs rose after two AZD1222 doses. Within unmutated variant regions lay the reported targets of nearly half of spike-specific TCRs. Baseline serology detected seropositivity in only a handful of AZD1222 recipients.

The germline V gene has CDR1 SNHLY and CDR2 FYNNEI. CDR3 length equals 15 residues. V was pared by 6 bases and J by 4 bases, with 8 bases of the junction left unmatched. Sequencing used immunoSEQ multiplex PCR; TCRdb keeps in-frame clones, though not all of them. The repertoire includes some 110,000 clones, around nine tenths of them detected once, and 3.5% sits in the top ten. Pooling of second doses given at about 4 or about 12 weeks was done. This clone was seen a handful of times. Its antigen is as yet unknown. Source: peripheral blood, taken 28 days after the second AZD1222 dose. The source is an adult who received the AZD1222 COVID-19 vaccine. The genes are TRBV2 and TRBJ1-5, with 8 bases lining up with TRBD1. The CDR3 DNA follows: TGTGCCAGCAGGGACAGGGTTGGGGGAAATCAGCCCCAGCATTTT. This gives the protein CASRDRVGGNQPQHF.